These 14 T cell receptor beta chains were sequenced from one sample in a study of CD8 T cells in Susac syndrome. RNA, at about 0.45 to 1 ug, was reverse transcribed with random hexamers. TCRdb fed the immunoSEQ multiplex PCR reads into MiXCR, producing one record per CDR3 protein. This sample has some 99,000 distinct CDR3 sequences; about 93% occur once, and the top ten carry roughly 0.3%. Sample: CD4+ T cells from PBMCs. These receptors were obtained from a human donor with Susac syndrome.

The chain is built from TRBV18 and TRBJ2-3; TRBD1 might be the D (6 bases). CDR3 length equals 19 residues. V was cut by 2 bases and J by 0 bases, with 21 bases left in between. CDR1 and CDR2 (germline): KGHSH, LQKENI. CDR3 residues: CASSPFPVGQITSTDTQYF. For the CDR3, the DNA is TGTGCCAGCTCACCATTCCCCGTAGGACAGATAACTAGCACAGATACGCAGTATTTT.

V usage is TRBV14 and J usage is TRBJ1-1; a weak D match, TRBD1 (6 bases). Per the germline V gene, CDR1 is SGHDN and CDR2 is FVKESK. CDR3 length: 15 residues. V was shortened by 6 bases and J by 1 base, with 15 bases between the two germline ends. This chain's CDR3 is CASSRYAGANTEAFF. Here the CDR3 DNA reads TGTGCCAGCAGTAGGTATGCGGGGGCGAACACTGAAGCTTTCTTT.

The V call is TRBV7-2, the J call TRBJ2-5, with TRBD2 identical over 8 bases. Germline V gives CDR1 SGHTA, CDR2 FQGNSA. The CDR3 extends over 15 amino acids. V shed 2 bases, J shed 2 bases, and the junction held 4 bases outside the gene matches. As DNA, the CDR3 is TGTGCCAGCAGCTTACCAGCGGGGGCTCAAGAGACCCAGTACTTC. Protein: CASSLPAGAQETQYF.

The CDR3 loop reads CASSLTNGGEQGYTF. The CDR3 DNA follows: TGTGCCAGCAGCTTAACTAACGGCGGGGAGCAAGGCTACACCTTC. V is TRBV7-8 and J is TRBJ1-2; D not certain. This CDR3 region has 15 residues. V shed 2 bases and J shed 8 bases, with 18 bases lying between them. Germline CDR1 and CDR2: SGHVS and FQNEAQ.

The chain uses TRBV7-8 and TRBJ2-7, with 7 positions matching TRBD2. The junction had 9 bases not matched to a gene; V was cut back by 4 bases and J by 6 bases. The CDR3 is 14 amino acids. The germline V gene encodes CDR1 SGHVS and CDR2 FQNEAQ. The CDR3 nucleotides read TGTGCCAGCAGCTGGAGCCCCGGGAGGTCCGAGCAGTACTTC. It is translated as CASSWSPGRSEQYF.

The chain carries TRBV7-2 and TRBJ2-7; D may be TRBD1 or TRBD2 (5 bases each). Germline V lookup: CDR1 SGHTA, CDR2 FQGNSA. The V gene lost 3 bases and the J gene lost 2 bases, with 14 bases spanning the gap. The CDR3 contains 15 residues. As DNA, the CDR3 is TGTGCCAGCAGCTTTCCCGGGGCCCGGGCCTACGAGCAGTACTTC. It is translated as CASSFPGARAYEQYF.

V is TRBV4-1 and J is TRBJ1-3, with D maybe TRBD1 (6 bases). Germline V gives CDR1 MGHRA, CDR2 YSYEKL. This CDR3 has 17 residues. The V end was cut by 3 bases, the J end by 0 bases, with 15 bases between. The CDR3 region is CASSHRQDSPSGNTIYF. The CDR3 bases are TGCGCCAGCAGCCACAGACAGGACTCACCCTCTGGAAACACCATATATTTT.

V is TRBV11-3 and J is TRBJ1-6; 7 nucleotides align to TRBD1. The germline CDR1 and CDR2 sequences are SGHNT and YENEEA. The length of the CDR3 is 13 residues. The junction had 2 bases not matched to a gene; V was cut back by 5 bases and J by 7 bases. The CDR3 spells CASSPGQNSPLHF. DNA for the CDR3: TGTGCCAGCAGCCCGGGACAGAATTCACCCCTCCACTTT.

V usage is TRBV20-1 and J usage is TRBJ2-1; TRBD1 might be the D (5 bases). This CDR3 has 12 residues. The germline V gene has CDR1 DFQATT and CDR2 SNEGSKA (reference sequence). Between the trimmed V and J ends, which lost 3 bases and 8 bases, there was a span of 11 bases. CDR3 loop: CSASDRWDEQFF. Here the CDR3 DNA reads TGCAGTGCTAGTGACAGATGGGATGAGCAGTTCTTC.

The V and J genes are TRBV12-3 or TRBV12-4 and TRBJ2-7, with D hard to call. V lost 6 bases and J lost 1, with 10 bases in between. CDR3 length: 13 residues. The CDR3 reads CASRTDSSYEQYF. The CDR3 region has the DNA TGTGCCAGCAGGACGGATTCTTCCTACGAGCAGTACTTC.

The chain recombines TRBV30 with TRBJ1-6, with D possibly being TRBD1 (6 bases). The CDR3 is 15 residues long. Trimming pared 1 base from V and 8 bases from J, leaving 15 bases between. Germline CDR1 and CDR2: GTSNPN and SVGIG (reference sequence). The CDR3 DNA sequence: TGTGCCTGGAGTGGACTACAGGGTCCGGATTCACCCCTCCACTTT. As protein: CAWSGLQGPDSPLHF.

The chain recombines TRBV5-1 with TRBJ1-1, with 8 bases that match TRBD1. Germline V gene data show CDR1 as SGHRS and CDR2 as YFSETQ. V shed 4 bases, J shed 7 bases, and the junction held 9 bases outside the gene matches. This CDR3 has 14 residues. The CDR3, as DNA: TGCGCCAGCAGCACCCAAACAGGGGGGGATGAAGCTTTCTTT. It yields the protein CASSTQTGGDEAFF.

This chain joins TRBV4-3 and TRBJ2-7; TRBD2 aligns across 12 bases. J lost 6 bases, V lost 2 bases, and 2 bases had no gene match. This CDR3 is 14 amino acids long. Germline CDR1 LGHNA, CDR2 YSLEER. CDR3 DNA: TGCGCCAGCAGCCAATGGACTAGCGGGACCGAGCAGTACTTC. As protein: CASSQWTSGTEQYF.

This sequence joins TRBV19 and TRBJ2-6, with D tentatively TRBD1 (6 bases). V lost 7 bases and J 13 bases, leaving 26 bases between the germline ends. CDR3 length: 16 amino acids. In germline, CDR1 is LNHDA, CDR2 SQIVND (reference sequence). The CDR3 spells CASTSSTGLSSRVLTF. The CDR3 DNA reads TGTGCCAGTACCTCCTCTACAGGGCTTTCTTCCCGAGTCCTGACTTTC.